The entry below describes one T cell receptor (beta chain). The sample belongs to a study of shared clonotypes between healthy human individuals. For the study at large: Participating donors consisted of two women and a few men aged 18 to 49.

The input for sorted-subset replicate PCRs was approximately 210 ng DNA, 25,000 to 35,000 T cell genomes. Repertoires were generated with immunoSEQ multiplex PCR, while TCRdb's copy carries only in-frame clones and drops some. Among 950,000 to 1,200,000 clones listed, 77% were seen once. The germline gives CDR1 SNHLY, CDR2 FYNNEI. V was clipped by 5 bases and J by 1 base; unmatched bases: 7. This CDR3 has 16 amino acids. The sequence came from a man aged 18 to 30 in good health. Some clones in this sample may be carry-over from other donors' samples. Sequenced sample: memory CD4+ T cells from PBMCs. Subset here: CD45RA-negative fraction. V is TRBV2 and J is TRBJ1-1, with 10 nucleotides matching TRBD1. The CDR3 region has the DNA TGTGCCAGCAGTCGACGGACAGGGGGGGCGAACACTGAAGCTTTCTTT. The encoded protein is CASSRRTGGANTEAFF.